The clone carrying this T cell receptor beta chain showed up just a few times. What it binds is not known. These data originate in a study of identical twins. After template switching added a universal primer site, the resulting cDNA carried unique molecular identifiers. TCRdb redid the calling of the 5' RACE reads with MiXCR, one entry per CDR3 protein. This sample has 1,800,000 or so distinct CDR3 sequences, with around a third found just once. CDR1 SGHDN and CDR2 FVKESK come from the germline V gene. There are 14 residues in the CDR3. The J segment lost 11 bases and the V segment lost 2 bases, leaving 7 bases of the junction unmatched. Whole-study findings and limits: Those out-of-frame alpha sequences shared by twins showed an excess of low generation probability. Analyses based on zero insertions could be partly confounded by invariant MAIT and iNKT cells. The abundant beta clonotypes from cord blood had fewer insertions, and memory repertoires had none of this.

Input material: cord blood. The rearrangement uses TRBV14 and TRBJ2-3; 10 positions match TRBD2. This TCR derives from a newborn girl in good health. CDR3 sequence: CASSQLAGVGGQYF. CDR3 nucleotides: TGTGCCAGCAGCCAACTAGCGGGAGTTGGGGGGCAGTATTTT.